This is a list of T cell receptor beta chains from one sample in a study of blood T cell repertoires in COVID-19. Measured with immunoSEQ multiplex PCR; TCRdb has only the in-frame clones, and not every one. The table records more than 85,000 clones, 84% of them present only once. Sequencing was carried out using peripheral blood. The receptors here all came from a human donor in a cohort sampled during active COVID-19. The CDR3 runs from the conserved cysteine through the conserved F or W. D genes are given only for firm matches. Only part of the rows carry a size: once, few, many, or a class if the clone is expanded.

J: TRBJ1-4; D: -; size: -; V: TRBV5-1; DNA: TGCGCCAGCAGTGCAATTAGAGCAACTAATGAAAAACTGTTTTTT; CDR3: CASSAIRATNEKLFF
J: TRBJ1-1; D: -; size: -; V: TRBV14; DNA: TGTGCCAGCAGCCTCCCAGGGATGAACACTGAAGCTTTCTTT; CDR3: CASSLPGMNTEAFF
J: TRBJ1-4; D: TRBD1; size: -; V: TRBV19; DNA: TGTGCCAGTAGTTCTCTGACAGGGGCTAATGAAAAACTGTTTTTT; CDR3: CASSSLTGANEKLFF
J: TRBJ2-7; D: -; size: few; V: TRBV7-9; DNA: TGTGCCAGCAGTTTTTTAGGGGACGAGCAGTACTTC; CDR3: CASSFLGDEQYF
J: TRBJ1-5; D: -; size: few; V: TRBV4-3; DNA: TGCGCCAGCAGCCCCTATTTCCAGGGGAATCAGCCCCAGCATTTT; CDR3: CASSPYFQGNQPQHF
J: TRBJ1-4; D: TRBD1; size: few; V: TRBV4-3; DNA: TGCGCCAGCAGCCAACACCGGGACAGGGGAGGAGAAAAACTGTTTTTT; CDR3: CASSQHRDRGGEKLFF
J: TRBJ2-2; D: -; size: once; V: TRBV7-3; DNA: TGTGCCAGCAGCTTAGGACTCATGAACACCGGGGAGCTGTTTTTT; CDR3: CASSLGLMNTGELFF
J: TRBJ1-1; D: -; size: -; V: TRBV10-3; DNA: TGTGCCATCAGTCACCAGTGGAACACTGAAGCTTTCTTT; CDR3: CAISHQWNTEAFF
J: TRBJ1-5; D: -; size: -; V: TRBV7-8; DNA: TGTGCCAGCAGCCTCAGAGCTATGGCCGGCAGGGTTAGCAATCAGCCCCAGCATTTT; CDR3: CASSLRAMAGRVSNQPQHF
J: TRBJ1-1; D: -; size: -; V: TRBV30; DNA: TGTGCCGTAGCAAGGGGCGGTTACACTGAAGCTTTCTTT; CDR3: CAVARGGYTEAFF
J: TRBJ1-5; D: -; size: -; V: TRBV4-3; DNA: TGCGCCAGCAGCCAAGATCTGTCGAGAATCCAGCCCCAGCATTTT; CDR3: CASSQDLSRIQPQHF
J: TRBJ2-6; D: -; size: -; V: TRBV19; DNA: TGTGCCAGTAGTATAGGATTGGAGAGCTCTGGGGCCAACGTCCTGACTTTC; CDR3: CASSIGLESSGANVLTF
J: TRBJ1-2; D: -; size: -; V: TRBV25-1; DNA: TGTGCCAGCAGTGATGAGGCCCTGGGTTTGTATGGCTACACCTTC; CDR3: CASSDEALGLYGYTF
J: TRBJ2-7; D: -; size: -; V: TRBV6-4; DNA: TGTGCCAGCAGTGAAGATCGCAGGTACTCCTACGAGCAGTACTTC; CDR3: CASSEDRRYSYEQYF
J: TRBJ1-6; D: -; size: -; V: TRBV5-1; DNA: TGCGCCAGCAGCTTGGACAGGGAAGGCTCACCCCTCCACTTT; CDR3: CASSLDREGSPLHF
J: TRBJ1-2; D: TRBD1; size: once; V: TRBV29-1; DNA: TGCAGCGTTGATGTGACAGGGGCTAACTATGGCTACACCTTC; CDR3: CSVDVTGANYGYTF
J: TRBJ2-3; D: -; size: -; V: TRBV18; DNA: TGTGCCAGCTCACCACTAGGGAGGGGGGAAGATACGCAGTATTTT; CDR3: CASSPLGRGEDTQYF
J: TRBJ1-1; D: -; size: few; V: TRBV6-2/TRBV6-3; DNA: TGTGCCAGCAGTTACTCGATTCAGGGGGAAGCTTTCTTT; CDR3: CASSYSIQGEAFF
J: TRBJ1-1; D: TRBD1; size: -; V: TRBV5-4; DNA: TGTGCCAGCAGCTTGGGAGGACAGGGGGATACTGAAGCTTTCTTT; CDR3: CASSLGGQGDTEAFF
J: TRBJ2-7; D: -; size: -; V: TRBV5-6; DNA: TGTGCCAGCAGAAGGAGGGGGGGCGGGTACGAGCAGTACTTC; CDR3: CASRRRGGGYEQYF
J: TRBJ1-3; D: -; size: -; V: TRBV7-2; DNA: TGTGCCAGCAGCCACCCCGAGGAGGAGCCTGGAAACACCATATATTTT; CDR3: CASSHPEEEPGNTIYF
J: TRBJ1-2; D: TRBD1; size: once; V: TRBV2; DNA: TGTGCCAGCACCCTGGACAGGGGGCAAGGGTATGGCTACACCTTC; CDR3: CASTLDRGQGYGYTF
J: TRBJ1-4; D: -; size: -; V: TRBV4-1; DNA: TGCGCCAGCAGCTTGCGGACAGTTTCGGATGAAAAACTGTTTTTT; CDR3: CASSLRTVSDEKLFF
J: TRBJ2-5; D: -; size: -; V: TRBV5-6; DNA: TGTGCCAGCAGTGCATTCCAGTTAGAGACCCAGTACTTC; CDR3: CASSAFQLETQYF
J: TRBJ2-3; D: -; size: -; V: TRBV4-3; DNA: TGCGCCAGCAGCCAAGGGTCCGTGCGGGCAGATACGCAGTATTTT; CDR3: CASSQGSVRADTQYF
J: TRBJ1-5; D: -; size: few; V: TRBV2; DNA: TGTGCCAGCAAAAGGGACTCGAATAGCAATCAGCCCCAGCATTTT; CDR3: CASKRDSNSNQPQHF
J: TRBJ1-1; D: -; size: -; V: TRBV5-4; DNA: TGTGCCAGCAGCTGGCGGGGTCTTCTGAGGGAGTTGAACACTGAAGCTTTCTTT; CDR3: CASSWRGLLRELNTEAFF
J: TRBJ2-5; D: -; size: -; V: TRBV5-4; DNA: TGTGCCAGCAGCTTGGCTCACGGGAACCAAGAGACCCAGTACTTC; CDR3: CASSLAHGNQETQYF